A single sample is the source of the 6 T cell receptor beta chains below, sequenced in a study of blood T cell repertoires in COVID-19. The data were produced by immunoSEQ multiplex PCR, yet TCRdb's version contains in-frame clones alone and is incomplete. The repertoire holds 490,000 or so clones, 70% to 90% seen once, with under 9.5% in the top ten. The sequenced material came from PBMCs or T cells enriched from blood (not recorded which). The origin of the receptors is a woman in her sixties who had recovered from COVID-19.

The gene calls are TRBV19 and TRBJ1-5; tentatively, D is TRBD1 (6 bases). CDR3 length: 15 residues. In germline, CDR1 is LNHDA, CDR2 SQIVND (reference sequence). Trimming stripped 5 bases from V and 5 bases from J, with 16 bases between. CDR3 DNA: TGTGCCAGTAGTGCCACGGGGGGCTCCGATCAGCCCCAGCATTTT. Protein sequence: CASSATGGSDQPQHF.

The table lists this clone with a few counts. The chain joins TRBV23-1 to TRBJ2-7; perhaps TRBD1 as D (5 bases). TRBV23-1 is placed among ORFs of uncertain function. V dropped 6 bases and J dropped 1 base, with 13 bases sitting between them. This CDR3 contains 14 residues. CDR3 nucleotides: TGCGCCAGCAGCTCAAGAGCAGGGTCCTACGAGCAGTACGTC. Translation: CASSSRAGSYEQYV.

This clone was detected only a few times. The chain links TRBV30 to TRBJ1-5; 8 bases fit TRBD1. Trimming removed 5 bases from V and 1 base from J; junction bases left unmatched: 4. This CDR3 comprises 14 residues. The germline V gene has CDR1 GTSNPN and CDR2 SVGIG (reference sequence). The CDR3 sequence: CAWSRTGSNQPQHF. DNA of the CDR3: TGTGCCTGGTCCCGGACAGGGAGCAATCAGCCCCAGCATTTT.

This chain connects TRBV2 to TRBJ2-1, with D perhaps TRBD2 (5 bases). The V gene's germline CDR1 is SNHLY and CDR2 FYNNEI. This CDR3 is 14 amino acids long. Trimming removed 5 bases from V and 4 bases from J, with 12 bases in between. DNA for the CDR3: TGTGCCAGCAGTAGAGAGGGTATATACAATGAGCAGTTCTTC. This encodes CASSREGIYNEQFF.

The rearrangement uses TRBV9 and TRBJ1-2; D may be TRBD1 (5 bases). CDR1 SGDLS and CDR2 YYNGEE come from the germline V gene. The CDR3 length is 12 residues. Trimming took 4 bases from V and 4 from J, leaving 8 bases between them. CDR3 region: CASSQGGYGYTF. In DNA form, the CDR3 reads TGTGCCAGCAGCCAGGGTGGCTATGGCTACACCTTC.

The J gene is TRBJ1-2, the V gene TRBV27; TRBD1 aligns across 9 bases. Germline CDR1 and CDR2: MNHEY and SMNVEV (reference sequence). V trimming: 0 bases; J trimming: 9 bases; junction bases outside the gene matches: 5. The CDR3 has 14 residues. The CDR3 here is CASSLSGQGSSYTF. The CDR3 bases are TGTGCCAGCAGTTTATCGGGACAGGGTAGTAGCTACACCTTC.